Listed below are T cell receptor beta chains from one sample, sequenced in a study of beta chain features in type 1 diabetes. The repertoire was sequenced with immunoSEQ multiplex PCR; TCRdb's copy has only in-frame clones and lacks some. The table shows fewer than 350,000 clones, with roughly 8% occurring only once. The sample consisted of central memory CD4+ T cells from blood. The receptors were sampled from a woman aged 18-29 years in good health. The CDR3 runs from the conserved cysteine through the conserved F or W. The D gene is left open where the match is weak. Only some rows state a clone size, as once, few, many or a class for expanded clones.

j_call clone_size v_call d_call cdr3_aa cdr3_nt
TRBJ1-1 . TRBV25-1 TRBD1 CASSPWRGQGAFF TGTGCCAGCAGTCCCTGGAGGGGACAGGGGGCTTTCTTT
TRBJ2-1 few TRBV7-2 . CASSSLVLYNEQFF TGTGCCAGCAGCTCCTTGGTCTTATACAATGAGCAGTTCTTC
TRBJ2-7 . TRBV7-2 TRBD1 CASSLTGTGIYEQYF TGTGCCAGCAGCCTCACCGGGACAGGGATTTACGAGCAGTACTTC
TRBJ1-1 few TRBV18 TRBD1 CASSPIQGVYTEAFF TGTGCCAGCTCACCGATCCAGGGGGTGTACACTGAAGCTTTCTTT
TRBJ2-5 few TRBV28 TRBD1 CASRPLTGIEGQETQYF TGTGCCAGCAGGCCATTGACAGGGATAGAAGGGCAAGAGACCCAGTACTTC
TRBJ1-4 many TRBV7-2 . CASSLAQATNEKLFF TGTGCCAGCAGCTTAGCGCAGGCAACTAATGAAAAACTGTTTTTT
TRBJ1-2 . TRBV28 TRBD1 CASRPLTGVNGYTF TGTGCCAGCAGACCCTTGACAGGGGTGAATGGCTACACCTTC
TRBJ1-2 . TRBV30 . CAWSNQGYGYTF TGTGCCTGGAGCAACCAGGGCTATGGCTACACCTTC
TRBJ1-5 . TRBV2 . CASHRSNQPQHF TGTGCCAGCCACAGGTCAAATCAGCCCCAGCATTTT
TRBJ1-2 . TRBV9 TRBD1 CASSERTGGASIGYTF TGTGCCAGCAGCGAAAGGACAGGGGGCGCCAGTATTGGCTACACCTTC
TRBJ1-5 . TRBV10-3 . CAISDMGDNQPQHF TGTGCCATCAGTGATATGGGGGACAATCAGCCCCAGCATTTT
TRBJ1-1 few TRBV19 . CASQWNMNTEAFF TGTGCCAGCCAATGGAATATGAACACTGAAGCTTTCTTT
TRBJ2-7 few TRBV23-1 . CASSRGQYF TGCGCCAGCAGCCGAGGGCAGTACTTC
TRBJ2-3 few TRBV5-4 . CASGTSTDTQYF TGTGCCAGCGGGACTAGCACAGATACGCAGTATTTT
TRBJ2-1 many TRBV7-9 TRBD1 CASSLRGQGQYNEQFF TGTGCCAGCAGCCTTCGGGGACAGGGCCAATACAATGAGCAGTTCTTC
TRBJ1-1 . TRBV5-6 . CASMGGPLNTEAFF TGTGCCAGCATGGGGGGGCCCCTGAACACTGAAGCTTTCTTT
TRBJ2-7 few TRBV10-3 . CAISSMYEQYF TGTGCCATCAGCTCCATGTACGAGCAGTACTTC
TRBJ1-1 many TRBV7-2 . CASSDAFRGGFQAFF TGTGCCAGCAGCGACGCGTTTAGGGGGGGTTTTCAAGCTTTCTTT
TRBJ1-1 few TRBV2 . CASSADTNTEAFF TGTGCCAGCAGCGCCGACACGAACACTGAAGCTTTCTTT
TRBJ2-3 . TRBV7-2 TRBD2 CASSLMTSGVTDTQYF TGTGCCAGCAGCTTAATGACTAGCGGGGTCACAGATACGCAGTATTTT
TRBJ2-2 . TRBV7-3 . CASSLDVSTGELFF TGTGCCAGCAGCTTAGATGTTAGCACCGGGGAGCTGTTTTTT
TRBJ1-1 few TRBV18 . CASSPTARNTEAFF TGTGCCAGCTCACCGACGGCGCGGAACACTGAAGCTTTCTTT
TRBJ2-3 few TRBV7-2 . CASSLVIRDTQYF TGTGCCAGCAGCTTAGTGATTAGAGATACGCAGTATTTT
TRBJ1-1 few TRBV30 TRBD1 CAWSKGTATEAFF TGTGCCTGGAGTAAGGGGACAGCCACTGAAGCTTTCTTT
TRBJ1-1 . TRBV18 . CASSPVSYTEAFF TGTGCCAGCTCACCAGTGTCGTACACTGAAGCTTTCTTT
TRBJ2-3 many TRBV10-3 TRBD1 CAIRRGGIGADTQYF TGTGCCATCAGGAGAGGGGGCATCGGGGCAGATACGCAGTATTTT
TRBJ1-2 . TRBV7-2 . CASSLGLGAHGYTF TGTGCCAGCAGCTTAGGGTTGGGTGCCCATGGCTACACCTTC
TRBJ1-2 many TRBV7-9 TRBD1 CASSLDPRDRINYGYTF TGTGCCAGCAGCTTAGACCCTCGGGACAGGATCAACTATGGCTACACCTTC
TRBJ1-5 . TRBV15 . CATGGGYNQPQHF TGTGCCACCGGAGGGGGGTACAATCAGCCCCAGCATTTT
TRBJ2-1 . TRBV30 . CAWSRPLIDEQFF TGTGCCTGGAGTAGACCCCTTATCGATGAGCAGTTCTTC
TRBJ1-1 few TRBV19 TRBD1 CASSSRGTENTEAFF TGTGCCAGTAGTTCTCGAGGGACAGAGAACACTGAAGCTTTCTTT
TRBJ2-6 many TRBV9 . CASSIDSGANVLTF TGTGCCAGCAGCATAGACTCTGGGGCCAACGTCCTGACTTTC
TRBJ2-2 few TRBV7-9 . CASSLAGELFF TGTGCCAGCAGCTTAGCCGGGGAGCTGTTTTTT
TRBJ2-7 . TRBV7-9 . CASSLGPTGYEQYF TGTGCCAGCAGCTTGGGACCGACCGGGTACGAGCAGTACTTC
TRBJ1-4 . TRBV29-1 . CSVYEGIGTNEKLFF TGCAGCGTTTACGAGGGGATAGGAACTAATGAAAAACTGTTTTTT
TRBJ1-2 few TRBV27 TRBD1 CASRVQAGQGGYGYTF TGTGCCAGCAGGGTCCAGGCAGGACAGGGAGGGTATGGCTACACCTTC
TRBJ2-7 few TRBV7-2 . CASSLVVETRYEQYF TGTGCCAGCAGCTTAGTTGTGGAGACTCGCTACGAGCAGTACTTC
TRBJ1-1 . TRBV7-8 TRBD1 CASSRQGNTEAFF TGTGCCAGCAGCCGACAGGGGAACACTGAAGCTTTCTTT
TRBJ1-5 few TRBV2 TRBD1 CASSEMGQGQPQHF TGTGCCAGCAGTGAAATGGGACAGGGTCAGCCCCAGCATTTT
TRBJ2-1 . TRBV29-1 . CSVDGTSSYNEQFF TGCAGCGTTGACGGAACTAGCTCCTACAATGAGCAGTTCTTC
TRBJ2-3 . TRBV18 TRBD1 CASSPLQGADTQYF TGTGCCAGCTCACCATTACAGGGGGCAGATACGCAGTATTTT
TRBJ2-3 . TRBV2 . CASSVGRKTDTQYF TGTGCCAGCAGTGTGGGAAGGAAAACAGATACGCAGTATTTT
TRBJ2-7 many TRBV10-3 TRBD2 CAISDPLARGYF TGTGCCATCAGTGACCCACTAGCGAGAGGGTACTTC
TRBJ1-2 few TRBV5-4 TRBD1 CASSLGTGTIYGYTF TGTGCCAGCAGCTTAGGGACAGGAACCATCTATGGCTACACCTTC
TRBJ1-2 . TRBV7-2 . CASSPPGVNYGYTF TGTGCCAGCAGCCCACCGGGAGTTAACTATGGCTACACCTTC
TRBJ1-2 . TRBV13 . CASSLGYSASNYGYTF TGTGCCAGCAGCTTAGGATACAGCGCTTCTAACTATGGCTACACCTTC
TRBJ1-5 . TRBV27 TRBD1 CASSPSDRGSQPQHF TGTGCCAGCAGTCCCTCGGACAGGGGAAGTCAGCCCCAGCATTTT
TRBJ2-2 . TRBV19 TRBD1 CASQGARGTGELFF TGTGCCAGTCAGGGGGCGCGGGGCACCGGGGAGCTGTTTTTT
TRBJ1-1 few TRBV28 . CASSKYDFGAFF TGTGCCAGCAGTAAATATGACTTCGGAGCTTTCTTT
TRBJ1-6 few TRBV7-9 . CASSLVSLHF TGTGCCAGCAGCTTAGTTTCCCTCCACTTT
TRBJ2-2 many TRBV7-2 . CASSFTSSGELFF TGTGCCAGCAGCTTTACTAGCTCCGGGGAGCTGTTTTTT
TRBJ1-4 many TRBV2 . CASRMDGPFKLFF TGTGCCAGCAGAATGGACGGCCCTTTTAAACTGTTTTTT
TRBJ2-3 many TRBV11-2 TRBD1 CASSSRDRGTDTQYF TGTGCCAGCAGCTCACGGGACAGAGGCACAGATACGCAGTATTTT
TRBJ1-1 few TRBV2 TRBD1 CASLRQGENTEAFF TGTGCCAGCCTCCGACAGGGCGAGAACACTGAAGCTTTCTTT
TRBJ1-2 . TRBV14 . CASSPSFDSHGYTF TGTGCCAGCAGTCCCTCCTTTGACAGTCATGGCTACACCTTC
TRBJ2-7 few TRBV10-3 . CATSRVDSSYEQYF TGTGCCACCAGCCGAGTTGACTCTTCCTACGAGCAGTACTTC
TRBJ1-5 few TRBV18 TRBD1 CASSPQADRAGQPQHF TGTGCCAGCTCACCACAGGCGGACAGGGCGGGTCAGCCCCAGCATTTT
TRBJ2-4 many TRBV11-3 . CASSAIEGRAKNIQYF TGTGCCAGCAGCGCTATTGAGGGACGAGCCAAAAACATTCAGTACTTC
TRBJ2-5 few TRBV5-1 . CASSFQETQYF TGCGCCAGCAGTTTCCAAGAGACCCAGTACTTC